This T cell receptor (beta chain) was captured in a study of blood T cell repertoires in COVID-19. CDR3 size: 16 residues. V lost 4 bases and J lost 9; bases outside the gene matches: 9. Germline CDR1 and CDR2: SGDLS and YYNGEE. The protocol was immunoSEQ multiplex PCR, while the TCRdb copy is restricted to in-frame clones and leaves out a portion. The sample contains around 220,000 clones, 80% of which appear only once. The sequence was obtained from a woman aged 40 to 50 with acute COVID-19. This sequence joins TRBV9 and TRBJ2-1, with 14 positions matching TRBD2. The sequenced material came from PBMCs or T cells enriched from blood (not recorded which). CDR3 coding DNA: TGTGCCAGCAGCCCTCAGACTAGCGGGGGGGCAGGTGAGCAGTTCTTC. It specifies CASSPQTSGGAGEQFF.